Presented here are 6 T cell receptor beta chains from one specimen sequenced in a study of T-cell memory formation after mild COVID-19. TCRdb ran MiXCR on the 5' RACE reads and lists one entry per CDR3 protein. In the table there are more than 350,000 distinct CDR3 sequences, 15% to 20% of which are singletons. The sample was PBMCs or a T cell subset sorted from them (not recorded which). The receptors stem from a man between 18 and 29 years old who had mild COVID-19 (a few samples of this study predate the infection). Cell type and time point are not known.

The V and J genes are TRBV29-1 and TRBJ2-7, with a possible D match to TRBD1 (6 bases). The CDR3 runs 13 residues. Germline CDR1 and CDR2: SQVTM and ANQGSEA. V dropped 1 base and J dropped 5 bases, with 12 bases sitting between them. The CDR3 spells CSVEGEQGNEQYF. Written as DNA, the CDR3 is TGCAGCGTTGAAGGAGAACAGGGCAACGAGCAGTACTTC.

The rearrangement joins TRBV6-6 to TRBJ2-1; D unclear. Trimming left V 7 bases short and J 7 bases short, with 14 bases between. Germline V gene sequence: CDR1 MNHNY, CDR2 SVGAGI (reference sequence). The CDR3 sequence is 13 residues long. The DNA for the CDR3 is TGTGCCAGCACCCCCGGTCAAGGGAATGAGCAGTTCTTC. Protein: CASTPGQGNEQFF.

This chain joins TRBV12-3 or TRBV12-4 and TRBJ2-1, with D perhaps assigned TRBD1 or TRBD2 (5 bases each). V was shortened by 3 bases and J by 5 bases, with 14 bases between the two germline ends. CDR3 size: 15 residues. The CDR3 region has the DNA TGTGCCAGCAGTTTCTCTTGGGACCCCGACAATGAGCAGTTCTTC. Residues: CASSFSWDPDNEQFF.

The rearrangement links TRBV7-8 to TRBJ2-1; 12 nucleotides agree with TRBD2. CDR3 length: 18 amino acids. Germline values: CDR1 SGHVS, CDR2 FQNEAQ. Trimming cost V 3 bases and J 9 bases; bases outside gene matches: 15. The CDR3 coding sequence is TGTGCCAGCAGCTTTCGTCGGAGTCCTAGCGGGGGGGCAACTGAGCAGTTCTTC. Translation: CASSFRRSPSGGATEQFF. The full variable domain, in which reference TRBV7-8 and TRBJ2-1 provide the parts outside the CDR3, is GAGVSQSPRYKVAKRGQDVALRCDPISGHVSLFWYQQALGQGPEFLTYFQNEAQLDKSGLPSDRFFAERPEGSVSTLKIQRTQQEDSAVYLCASSFRRSPSGGATEQFFGPGTRLTVL.

This chain joins TRBV7-3 and TRBJ2-1; TRBD2 agrees at 13 bases. Per the germline V gene, CDR1 is SGHTA and CDR2 is FQGTGA. The junction had 2 bases not matched to a gene; V was cut back by 4 bases and J by 11 bases. The CDR3 has 13 amino acids. The CDR3 is CASSSTSGGKQFF. The CDR3 coding sequence is TGTGCCAGCAGCTCGACTAGCGGGGGGAAGCAGTTCTTC.

Many counts were recorded for this clonotype. This chain links TRBV4-3 with TRBJ1-3, with D possibly matching TRBD1 (5 bases). The CDR3 runs 14 residues. The V end lost 0 bases, the J end lost 9 bases, and 12 bases lay between the germline ends. Germline loops: CDR1 LGHNA, CDR2 YSLEER. The CDR3: CASSQDRLGATIYF. In nucleotides, the CDR3 is TGCGCCAGCAGCCAAGATAGGCTCGGGGCCACCATATATTTT.